The 13 T cell receptor beta chains in this list originate from one sample, sequenced in a study of blood T cell repertoires in COVID-19 (dated by TCRdb to the early 2020s). The library was obtained by the immunoSEQ multiplex PCR assay. What TCRdb holds here is the immuneACCESS table cut down to in-frame rearrangements. Part of the clones is not present; checked against another copy, under half of the missing clones reflect an unresolved V gene, and the others are unexplained. In all, the sample holds 250,000 to 300,000 clones, and approximately 91% of those were seen once. The top ten constitute around 2.1% of the sample. Sequencing was done on a sample of peripheral blood. The receptor source for this set is a man between 50 and 59 years old with acute or convalescent COVID-19.

The V gene is TRBV3-1 (or the pseudogene TRBV3-2), the J gene TRBJ2-7; D is undetermined. Germline CDR1 LGHDT, CDR2 YNNKEL (reference sequence). The CDR3 loop spans 11 amino acids. Deletions cut 3 bases from V and 5 bases from J, with 5 bases between. CDR3 in DNA: TGTGCCAGCAGCCACCTTAACGAGCAGTACTTC. Translated: CASSHLNEQYF.

This clone was observed a single time. The chain is built from TRBV7-3 and TRBJ2-5; D may be TRBD2 (6 bases). V shed 5 bases and J shed 5 bases, with 12 bases lying between them. Germline values: CDR1 SGHTA, CDR2 FQGTGA. The CDR3 is 13 amino acids. DNA for the CDR3: TGTGCCAGCAGCCGCGGGACGTTGGAGACCCAGTACTTC. It yields the protein CASSRGTLETQYF.

The gene calls are TRBV6-5 and TRBJ2-7, with 8 bases fitting TRBD1. CDR3 length equals 15 residues. The germline CDR1 and CDR2 sequences are MNHEY and SVGAGI. V lost 6 bases and J lost 0; bases outside the gene matches: 7. In nucleotides, the CDR3 is TGTGCCAGCAGCCACCGACAGGGGAGCTCCTACGAGCAGTACTTC. Amino acid sequence: CASSHRQGSSYEQYF.

The J gene is TRBJ1-1, the V gene TRBV7-8, with D tentatively TRBD1 (5 bases). The CDR3 runs to 14 residues. CDR1 is SGHVS, CDR2 FQNEAQ, per germline. Trimming shortened V by 5 bases and J by 5 bases, and 15 bases separated the two germline ends. The CDR3 sequence: CASSKGLPGTEAFF. CDR3 DNA sequence: TGTGCCAGCAGCAAGGGACTCCCTGGGACTGAAGCTTTCTTT.

The chain joins TRBV5-1 to TRBJ1-2; D is undetermined. This CDR3 spans 12 amino acids. Deletions cut 0 bases from V and 8 bases from J, with 8 bases between. Germline CDR1 reads SGHRS; CDR2 reads YFSETQ. Here the CDR3 DNA reads TGCGCCAGCAGCTTGGGCGTGGGCGGCTACACCTTC. Protein sequence: CASSLGVGGYTF.

This chain connects TRBV25-1 to TRBJ1-1, with D possibly TRBD1 on 5 matching bases. Trimming removed 2 bases from V and 5 bases from J, with 9 bases in between. The CDR3 extends over 13 amino acids. Germline assignment: CDR1 MGHDK and CDR2 SYGVNS. Written as DNA, the CDR3 is TGTGCCAGCAGTGAAAGGGCAGGGACTGAAGCTTTCTTT. It is translated as CASSERAGTEAFF.

The V gene is TRBV19, the J gene TRBJ1-5; D gene ambiguous. CDR3 length: 14 residues. CDR1 LNHDA and CDR2 SQIVND come from the germline V gene (reference sequence). V shed 5 bases and J shed 3 bases, with 11 bases lying between them. The CDR3, as DNA: TGTGCCAGTAGTTACCGGGGAAACAATCAGCCCCAGCATTTT. As protein: CASSYRGNNQPQHF.

This chain links TRBV9 with TRBJ2-7, with a weak D call TRBD2 (5 bases). The V end lost 0 bases, the J end lost 7 bases, and 14 bases lay between the germline ends. Germline V lookup: CDR1 SGDLS, CDR2 YYNGEE. This CDR3 has 14 residues. As DNA, the CDR3 is TGTGCCAGCAGCGTAGATCCAGCCTCGGGAGAGCAGTACTTC. It yields the protein CASSVDPASGEQYF.

The CDR3 nucleotides read TGTGCCACCAGTGATTTGCCGGGAGATACGCAGTATTTT. Translation gives CATSDLPGDTQYF. The chain uses TRBV24-1 and TRBJ2-3, with D hard to call. The germline V and J ends were trimmed by 0 bases and 5 bases, with 5 bases remaining between them. Germline loops: CDR1 KGHDR, CDR2 SFDVKD. CDR3 length: 13 residues.

The V call is TRBV5-3, the J call TRBJ1-6, with D hard to call. TRBV5-3 is labeled an ORF, and its function is uncertain. With 3 bases removed from V and 0 bases from J, the gap between germline ends came to 19 bases. The CDR3 totals 19 residues. CDR3 protein: CARSYGEPRSPSYNSPLHF. The CDR3 nucleotides read TGTGCCAGAAGCTACGGGGAGCCCCGAAGCCCCTCCTATAATTCACCCCTCCACTTT.

This rearrangement joins TRBV5-1 to TRBJ2-5, with 8 bases fitting TRBD1. This CDR3 has 16 residues. Per germline, CDR1 SGHRS and CDR2 YFSETQ. V was pared by 4 bases and J by 5 bases, with 13 bases of the junction left unmatched. For the CDR3, the DNA is TGCGCCAGCAGCCTCGGCGGACAGGGACTTTCGGAGACCCAGTACTTC. Its translation is CASSLGGQGLSETQYF.

The chain is built from TRBV16 and TRBJ1-5; D gene uncertain. Trimming cost V 1 base and J 6 bases, with 7 bases left between them. This CDR3 is built from 13 residues. Germline-derived CDR1 and CDR2 are KGHSY and FQNENV. This CDR3 is CASSQLGGQPQHF. The CDR3 DNA reads as TGTGCCAGCAGCCAATTAGGCGGTCAGCCCCAGCATTTT.

This clone has a single count. The chain combines TRBV4-1 with TRBJ1-5; 8 bases agree with TRBD1. Trimming removed 0 bases from V and 4 bases from J; junction bases left unmatched: 5. This CDR3 has 16 amino acids. Looked up from germline, CDR1 is MGHRA and CDR2 is YSYEKL. CDR3: CASSQERTGTNQPQHF. CDR3 bases: TGCGCCAGCAGCCAAGAGAGGACAGGGACTAATCAGCCCCAGCATTTT.